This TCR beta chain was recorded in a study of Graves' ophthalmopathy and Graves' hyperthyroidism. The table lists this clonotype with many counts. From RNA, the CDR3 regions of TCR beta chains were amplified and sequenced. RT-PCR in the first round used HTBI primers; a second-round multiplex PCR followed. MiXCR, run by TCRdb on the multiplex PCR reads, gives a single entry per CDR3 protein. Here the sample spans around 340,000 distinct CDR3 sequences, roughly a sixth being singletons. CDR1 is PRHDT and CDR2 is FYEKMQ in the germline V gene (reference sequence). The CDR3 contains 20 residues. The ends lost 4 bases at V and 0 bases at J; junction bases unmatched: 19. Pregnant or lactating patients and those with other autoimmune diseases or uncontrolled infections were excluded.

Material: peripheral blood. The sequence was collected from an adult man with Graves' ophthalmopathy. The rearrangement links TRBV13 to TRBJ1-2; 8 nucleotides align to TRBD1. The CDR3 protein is CASSSSMSEGTGTANYGYTF. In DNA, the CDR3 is TGTGCCAGCAGCTCCTCGATGTCGGAGGGGACAGGAACTGCTAACTATGGCTACACCTTC.